These 2 T cell receptor beta chains share one sample of origin, sequenced in a study of shared clonotypes between healthy human individuals. The assay was immunoSEQ multiplex PCR, and TCRdb's table has in-frame clones only and misses some. The sample carries roughly 2,500,000 clones, roughly 93% recorded once. The sample consisted of naive CD4+ T cells from PBMCs. Specified subset: CD45RA+ positively selected. The source of these receptors is a young man in good health. Some clones in this sample may be carry-over from other donors' samples.

The chain employs TRBV5-1 and TRBJ2-7, with D possibly being TRBD1 or TRBD2 (5 bases each). This CDR3 region has 11 residues. Germline CDR1 is SGHRS and CDR2 is YFSETQ. Trimming cost V 7 bases and J 4 bases, with 9 bases left between them. CDR3 protein: CASGDGYEQYF. The CDR3 DNA reads as TGCGCCAGCGGGGACGGATACGAGCAGTACTTC.

The chain joins TRBV18 to TRBJ2-4, with 8 bases identical to TRBD2. Trimming cost V 8 bases and J 2 bases; bases outside gene matches: 5. The CDR3 consists of 14 residues. Germline CDR1 KGHSH, CDR2 LQKENI. The CDR3 nucleotides read TGTGCCAGCCGGGAGGGGGTGACCAAAAACATTCAGTACTTC. It yields the protein CASREGVTKNIQYF.